This record covers a single T cell receptor beta chain. The target of this receptor is not known. One base away there is no much larger clone; base qualities are not given. Counted from cysteine to phenylalanine, this CDR3 has 15 amino acids. The entry retains the CDR3 DNA only, 45 bases that are in frame from base 1. Taken from the germline V gene (reference sequence), the CDR1 and CDR2 loops are MNHEY and SMNVEV. Unmatched junction bases come to 2, with V trimmed by 0 bases and J by 6 bases. The donors were 40 or so Caucasian individuals from Russia, aged roughly 6 to 100 years, who were systemically healthy. Each donor gave roughly 9.5 milliliters of peripheral blood, collected into EDTA-treated Vacutainer tubes. PBMCs were isolated by Ficoll-Paque density-gradient centrifugation, with at least 6 million obtained per sample. Trizol reagent was used to extract total RNA from PBMCs, with at least 6 micrograms per sample. Naive CD45RAhigh/CD27high T cell percentages were measured by flow cytometry on a PBMC aliquot from every donor.

The data belong to a study of blood T cells in healthy people across ages (dated by TCRdb to between 2015 and 2016). A note on the overall study: In model experiments, template switching captured about one uniquely barcoded TCR beta cDNA molecule for every two T cells. Age-related changes in TCR beta repertoire diversity were measured in the study by deep sequencing normalized with unique cDNA molecular identifiers. The donors were divided into four age groups: young (average approximately 16 years), middle-aged (over 35), aged (approximately 62) and long-lived (roughly 88). Donors of different ages were randomly distributed across sequencing lanes to avoid experimental bias. The study analyzed two additional independent replicas of 1 million unique cDNA reads from the same blood draw for two donors, one aged 18 to 30 and one aged 80 or older. What the authors observed across the whole study: Estimates of total diversity based on one million sequenced T cells were considered lower bounds and underestimates. The CMV infection status of donors was not known, potentially confounding age-related changes in expanded clonotypes. Observed TCR beta diversity per million T cells fell roughly linearly with age, and a significant reduction was already apparent by age around 40. Observed TCR beta diversity correlated strongly with the percentage of naive T cells measured by flow cytometry. The long-lived group showed more naive CD4+ T cells, fewer expanded clones and increased TCR diversity than the aged group, suggesting age selection. Since profiling was done on bulk unsorted PBMCs, naive and antigen-experienced compartments could not be conclusively compared.

Preparation of the library involved 5' RACE. Instrument on record: Illumina HiSeq 2500. A second PCR of roughly 6 to 12 cycles was run with a J-beta primer mix and a sample-barcoded 5' primer. A template-switch 5' adaptor carrying 12 random nucleotides introduced a unique molecular identifier onto each TCR beta cDNA molecule. Each sample yielded at least 3 million CDR3-containing paired-end reads. The Mint cDNA synthesis kit, primed by a TRBC-specific oligonucleotide, was used to synthesize first-strand cDNA from all RNA. Following uracil-DNA glycosylase treatment, all cDNA underwent a first 18-cycle PCR with the universal primers M1SS and BC2_uni_R. Per the original workflow: For normalization, 1 million high-quality reads, each with a distinct molecular identifier, were randomly selected from each sample. Reads sharing molecular identifiers were discarded rather than binned into consensus sequences. MiTCR, set to a Q25 quality threshold and the strictest error-elimination algorithm, was used for CDR3 identification, clonotype clustering and error correction. A nonparametric unseen species model with Euler transformation was used to estimate lower-bound total TCR beta diversity. TCRdb reran the public reads through fastp at Q25 and MiXCR, keeping productive beta chains. Rows merge per CDR3 protein into single entries with the most common DNA and genes. The authors' filters were not applied to this entry. The sample has around 1,500,000 distinct CDR3 sequences on record, 42% of them singletons. The biggest ten clones account for less than 8% of the sample.

What was sequenced was blood. The chain is assembled from TRBV27 and TRBJ1-6, with 7 junctional bases fitting TRBD1. The origin of this receptor is a woman aged 18 to 35 in good health. The CDR3 region reads CASSLSNRGNSPLHF. The sequenced DNA: TGTGCCAGCAGTTTATCTAACAGGGGTAATTCACCCCTCCACTTT.